This T cell receptor beta chain appears in the sequencing data of a study of T cells in Graves' hyperthyroidism and ophthalmopathy. This clonotype has a count of ten or more. Its antigen is as yet unknown. Amplified TCR beta CDR3 regions derived from RNA transcripts. The HTBI set primed first-round TCR CDR3 RT-PCR. MiXCR, applied by TCRdb to the multiplex PCR reads, yields one record per CDR3 protein. The sample includes 700,000 or so distinct CDR3 sequences, over 15% of them seen just once. The germline CDR1 and CDR2 sequences are SQVTM and ANQGSEA. V dropped 6 bases and J dropped 0; count of bases not matched to a gene: 8. The CDR3 is 15 residues long. Whole-study findings and limits: From stable hyperthyroidism, ophthalmopathy was separated by a 13 V-J model.

Graves' hyperthyroidism was deemed stable absent ophthalmopathy progression within 18 months. Orbital computed tomography, thyroid ultrasound, serum thyroxine and TRAb, and clinical symptoms together informed the diagnoses. Isolation of PBMCs was performed on roughly 9 ml fresh peripheral blood. The clonotype comes from a man aged 18 to 30 with Graves' hyperthyroidism. The chain uses TRBV29-1 and TRBJ2-1; 7 nucleotides line up with TRBD2. Sequenced sample: blood. CDR3 loop: CSVGAGRSSYNEQFF. CDR3 sequence (DNA): TGCAGCGTGGGAGCGGGACGTAGCTCCTACAATGAGCAGTTCTTC.